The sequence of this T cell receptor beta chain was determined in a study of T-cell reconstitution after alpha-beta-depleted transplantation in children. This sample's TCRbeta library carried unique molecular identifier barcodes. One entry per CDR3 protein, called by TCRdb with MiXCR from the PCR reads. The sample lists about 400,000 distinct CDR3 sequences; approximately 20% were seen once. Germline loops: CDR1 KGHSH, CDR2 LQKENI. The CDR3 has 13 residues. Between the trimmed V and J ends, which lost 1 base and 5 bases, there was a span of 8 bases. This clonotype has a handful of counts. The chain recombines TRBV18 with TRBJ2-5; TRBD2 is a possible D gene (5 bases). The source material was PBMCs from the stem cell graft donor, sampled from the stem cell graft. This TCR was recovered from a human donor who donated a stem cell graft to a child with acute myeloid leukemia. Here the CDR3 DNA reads TGTGCCAGCTCACCACGGACTGGGGAGACCCAGTACTTC. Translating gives CASSPRTGETQYF.